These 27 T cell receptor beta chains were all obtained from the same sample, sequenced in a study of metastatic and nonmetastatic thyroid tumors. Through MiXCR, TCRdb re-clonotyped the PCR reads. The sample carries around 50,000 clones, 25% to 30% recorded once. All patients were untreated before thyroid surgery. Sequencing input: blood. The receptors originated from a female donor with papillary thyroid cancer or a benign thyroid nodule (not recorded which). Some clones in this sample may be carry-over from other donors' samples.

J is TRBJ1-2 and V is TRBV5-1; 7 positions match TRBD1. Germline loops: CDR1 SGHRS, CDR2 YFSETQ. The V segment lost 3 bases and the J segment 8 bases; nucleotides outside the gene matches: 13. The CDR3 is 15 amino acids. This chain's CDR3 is CASSSRQGDFTGYTF. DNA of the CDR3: TGCGCCAGCAGCTCGAGACAGGGCGACTTTACGGGCTACACCTTC.

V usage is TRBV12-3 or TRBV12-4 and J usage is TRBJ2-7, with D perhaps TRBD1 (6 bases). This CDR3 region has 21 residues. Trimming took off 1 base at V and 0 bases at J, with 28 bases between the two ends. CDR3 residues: CASSLDWSTGGVTDTSYEQYF. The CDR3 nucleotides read TGTGCCAGCAGTTTAGACTGGTCGACAGGTGGAGTAACGGACACCTCCTACGAGCAGTACTTC.

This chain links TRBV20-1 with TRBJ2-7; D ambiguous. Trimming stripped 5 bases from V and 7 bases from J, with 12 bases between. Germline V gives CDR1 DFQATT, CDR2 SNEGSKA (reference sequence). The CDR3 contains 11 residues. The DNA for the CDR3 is TGCAGTGCTCAGTCTGGGGTGGAGCAGTACTTC. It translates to CSAQSGVEQYF.

The CDR3 region is CASSLGLVGREQFF. Written as DNA, the CDR3 is TGCGCCAGCAGCTTGGGACTAGTCGGCCGCGAGCAGTTCTTC. The V and J genes are TRBV5-1 and TRBJ2-1, with D possibly being TRBD2 (6 bases). The CDR3 covers 14 residues. V was shortened by 0 bases and J by 10 bases, with 14 bases between the two germline ends. Per the germline V gene, CDR1 is SGHRS and CDR2 is YFSETQ.

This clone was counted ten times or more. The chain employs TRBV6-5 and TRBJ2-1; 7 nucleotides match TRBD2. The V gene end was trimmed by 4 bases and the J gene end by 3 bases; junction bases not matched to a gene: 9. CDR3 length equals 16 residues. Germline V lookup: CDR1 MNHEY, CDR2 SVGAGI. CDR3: CASSSDGAGVYNEQFF. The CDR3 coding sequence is TGTGCCAGCAGTTCGGACGGGGCGGGAGTCTACAATGAGCAGTTCTTC.

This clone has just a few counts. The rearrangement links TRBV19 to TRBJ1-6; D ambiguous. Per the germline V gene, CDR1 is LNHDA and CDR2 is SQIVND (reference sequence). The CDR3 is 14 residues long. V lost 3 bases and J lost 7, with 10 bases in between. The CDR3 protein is CASSMRDSNSPLHF. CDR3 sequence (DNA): TGTGCCAGTAGTATGCGGGATTCCAATTCACCCCTCCACTTT.

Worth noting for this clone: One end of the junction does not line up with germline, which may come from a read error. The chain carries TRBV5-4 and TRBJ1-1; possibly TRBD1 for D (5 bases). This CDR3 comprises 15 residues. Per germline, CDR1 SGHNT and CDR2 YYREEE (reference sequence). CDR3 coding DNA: TGTGCCAGCAGCCCCGGGGGGTTACTGAACGCTGAAGCTTTCTTT. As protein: CASSPGGLLNAEAFF.

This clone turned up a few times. The CDR3 region has the DNA TGCGCCAGCGGGCGGGTCAATGAGCAGTTCTTC. Its protein is CASGRVNEQFF. This chain links TRBV10-2 with TRBJ2-1; perhaps TRBD2 as D (5 bases). Germline CDR1 is WSHSY and CDR2 is SAAADI. The CDR3 contains 11 residues. Trimming left V 8 bases short and J 6 bases short, with 8 bases between.

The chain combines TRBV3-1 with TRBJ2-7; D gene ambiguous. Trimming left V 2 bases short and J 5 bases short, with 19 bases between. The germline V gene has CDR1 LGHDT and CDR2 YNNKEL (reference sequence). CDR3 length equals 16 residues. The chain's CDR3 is CASSQLFGVGNDEQYF. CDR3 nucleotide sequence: TGTGCCAGCAGCCAACTTTTCGGCGTGGGCAACGACGAGCAGTACTTC.

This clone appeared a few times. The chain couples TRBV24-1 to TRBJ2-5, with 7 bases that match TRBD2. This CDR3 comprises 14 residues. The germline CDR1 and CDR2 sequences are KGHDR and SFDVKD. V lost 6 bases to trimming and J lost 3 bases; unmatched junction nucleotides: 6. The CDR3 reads CATSWGGREETQYF. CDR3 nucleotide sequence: TGTGCCACCAGTTGGGGAGGGAGAGAAGAGACCCAGTACTTC.

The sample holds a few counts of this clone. The CDR3, as DNA: TGTGCCAGCAGTTTAGGGCCCCCCTCCTACAATGAGCAGTTCTTC. Translating it yields CASSLGPPSYNEQFF. The rearrangement joins TRBV12-3 or TRBV12-4 to TRBJ2-1; D unclear. V gave up 1 base and J gave up 0 bases, with 7 bases separating them. CDR3 length: 15 residues.

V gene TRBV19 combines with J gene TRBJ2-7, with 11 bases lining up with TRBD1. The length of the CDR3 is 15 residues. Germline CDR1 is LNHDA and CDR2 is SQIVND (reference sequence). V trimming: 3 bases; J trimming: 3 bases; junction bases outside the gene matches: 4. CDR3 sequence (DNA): TGTGCCAGTAGTATCGGGACAGGGGGAGACTACGAGCAGTACTTC. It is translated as CASSIGTGGDYEQYF. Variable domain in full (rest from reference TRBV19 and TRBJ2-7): DGGITQSPKYLFRKEGQNVTLSCEQNLNHDAMYWYRQDPGQGLRLIYYSQIVNDFQKGDIAEGYSVSREKKESFPLTVTSAQKNPTAFYLCASSIGTGGDYEQYFGPGTRLTVT.

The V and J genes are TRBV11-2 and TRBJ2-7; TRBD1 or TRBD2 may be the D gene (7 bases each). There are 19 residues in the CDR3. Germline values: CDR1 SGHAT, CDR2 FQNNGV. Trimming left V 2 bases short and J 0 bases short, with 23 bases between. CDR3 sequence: CASSLLGRGPGTVSYEQYF. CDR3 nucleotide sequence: TGTGCCAGCAGCTTATTGGGGAGGGGGCCCGGGACAGTCTCCTACGAGCAGTACTTC.

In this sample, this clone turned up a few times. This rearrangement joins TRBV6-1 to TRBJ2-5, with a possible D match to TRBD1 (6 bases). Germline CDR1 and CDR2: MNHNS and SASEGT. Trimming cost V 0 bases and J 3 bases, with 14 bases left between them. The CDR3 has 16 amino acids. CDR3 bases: TGTGCCAGCAGTGAAGCCGCAGGGGTCGGAAAAGAGACCCAGTACTTC. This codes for CASSEAAGVGKETQYF.

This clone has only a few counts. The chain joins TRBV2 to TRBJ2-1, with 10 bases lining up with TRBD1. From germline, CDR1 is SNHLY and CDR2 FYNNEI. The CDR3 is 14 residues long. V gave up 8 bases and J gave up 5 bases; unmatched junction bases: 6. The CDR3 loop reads CASCRDRGDNEQFF. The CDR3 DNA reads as TGTGCCAGCTGCCGGGACAGGGGAGACAATGAGCAGTTCTTC.

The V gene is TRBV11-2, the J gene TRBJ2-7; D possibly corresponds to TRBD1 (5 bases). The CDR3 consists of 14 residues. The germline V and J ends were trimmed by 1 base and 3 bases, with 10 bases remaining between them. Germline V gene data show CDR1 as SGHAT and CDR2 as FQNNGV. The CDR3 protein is CASSLAAGNYEQYF. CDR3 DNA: TGTGCCAGCAGCTTAGCTGCAGGGAACTACGAGCAGTACTTC.

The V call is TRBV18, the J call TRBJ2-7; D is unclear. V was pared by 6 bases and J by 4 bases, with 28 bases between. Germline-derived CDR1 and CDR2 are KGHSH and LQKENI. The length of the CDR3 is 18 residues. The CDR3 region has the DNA TGTGCCAGCTCGCGGCGTCTGGTAACCCTTTTTTTTGTGTACGAGCAGTACTTC. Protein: CASSRRLVTLFFVYEQYF.

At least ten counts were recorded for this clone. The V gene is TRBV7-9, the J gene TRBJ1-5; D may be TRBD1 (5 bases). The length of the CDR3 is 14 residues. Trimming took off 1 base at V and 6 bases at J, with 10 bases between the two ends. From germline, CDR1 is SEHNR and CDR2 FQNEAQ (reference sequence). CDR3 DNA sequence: TGTGCCAGCAGCTTAGGGCAGGGAAGTCAGCCCCAGCATTTT. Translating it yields CASSLGQGSQPQHF. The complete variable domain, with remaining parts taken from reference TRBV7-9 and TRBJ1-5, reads DTGVSQNPRHKITKRGQNVTFRCDPISEHNRLYWYRQTLGQGPEFLTYFQNEAQLEKSRLLSDRFSAERPKGSFSTLEIQRTEQGDSAMYLCASSLGQGSQPQHFGDGTRLSIL.

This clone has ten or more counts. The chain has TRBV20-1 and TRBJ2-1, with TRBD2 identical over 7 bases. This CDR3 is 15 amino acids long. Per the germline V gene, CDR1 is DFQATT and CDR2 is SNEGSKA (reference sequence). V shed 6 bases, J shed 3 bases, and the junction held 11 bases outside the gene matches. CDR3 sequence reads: CSAASAQRDYNEQFF. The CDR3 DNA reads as TGCAGTGCCGCTTCGGCCCAGCGGGACTACAATGAGCAGTTCTTC.

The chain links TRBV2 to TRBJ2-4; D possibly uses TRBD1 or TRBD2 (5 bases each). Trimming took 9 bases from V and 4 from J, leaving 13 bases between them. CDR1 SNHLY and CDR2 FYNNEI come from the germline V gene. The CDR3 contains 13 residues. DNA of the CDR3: TGTGCCAGTAGAACGGGGCAGAAAAACATTCAGTACTTC. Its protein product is CASRTGQKNIQYF.

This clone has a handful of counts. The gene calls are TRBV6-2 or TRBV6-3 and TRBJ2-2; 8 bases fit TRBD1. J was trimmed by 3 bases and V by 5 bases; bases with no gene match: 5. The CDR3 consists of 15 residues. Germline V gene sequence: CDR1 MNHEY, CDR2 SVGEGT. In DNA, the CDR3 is TGTGCCAGCAGTATCCAGGGGGCCGACACCGGGGAGCTGTTTTTT. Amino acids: CASSIQGADTGELFF.

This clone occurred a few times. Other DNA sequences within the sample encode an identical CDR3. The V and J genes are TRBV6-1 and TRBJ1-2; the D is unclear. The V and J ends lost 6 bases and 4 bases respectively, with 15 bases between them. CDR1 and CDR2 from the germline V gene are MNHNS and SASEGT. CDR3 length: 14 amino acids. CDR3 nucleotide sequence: TGTGCCAGCAGCAGAATGACCGTCTCCTATGGCTACACCTTC. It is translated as CASSRMTVSYGYTF.

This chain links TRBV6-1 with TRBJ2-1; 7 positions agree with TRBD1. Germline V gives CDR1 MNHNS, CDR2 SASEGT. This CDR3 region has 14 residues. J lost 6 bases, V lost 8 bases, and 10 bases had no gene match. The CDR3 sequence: CASRNTGAFNEQFF. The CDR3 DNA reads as TGTGCCAGCCGAAATACAGGGGCCTTCAATGAGCAGTTCTTC.

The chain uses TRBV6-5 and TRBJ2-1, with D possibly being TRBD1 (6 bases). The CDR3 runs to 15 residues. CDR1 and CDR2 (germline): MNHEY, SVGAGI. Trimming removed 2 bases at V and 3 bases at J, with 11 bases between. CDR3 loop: CASSYVAGVYNEQFF. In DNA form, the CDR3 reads TGTGCCAGCAGTTACGTGGCAGGGGTCTACAATGAGCAGTTCTTC.

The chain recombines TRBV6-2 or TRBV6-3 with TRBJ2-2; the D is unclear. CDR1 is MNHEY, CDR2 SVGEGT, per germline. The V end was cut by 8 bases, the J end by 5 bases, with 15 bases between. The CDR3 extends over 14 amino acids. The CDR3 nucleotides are TGTGCCAGCCTACTAAGTCGAGCGACCGGGGAGCTGTTTTTT. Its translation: CASLLSRATGELFF.

The CDR3 region is CSASSSGRSNNEQFF. The CDR3 bases are TGCAGTGCTAGTTCTAGCGGGAGGTCAAACAATGAGCAGTTCTTC. This sequence joins TRBV20-1 and TRBJ2-1; 11 nucleotides agree with TRBD2. CDR3 size: 15 residues. Per germline, CDR1 DFQATT and CDR2 SNEGSKA (reference sequence). Losses at the gene ends were 3 bases for V and 5 bases for J; bases not matched to a gene: 6.

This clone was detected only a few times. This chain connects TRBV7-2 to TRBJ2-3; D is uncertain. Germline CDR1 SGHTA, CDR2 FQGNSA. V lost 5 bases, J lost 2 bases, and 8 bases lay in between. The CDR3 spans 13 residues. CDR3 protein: CASSRLTTDTQYF. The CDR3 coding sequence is TGTGCCAGCAGCCGTCTTACCACAGATACGCAGTATTTT.